Following are 12 T cell receptor beta chains from one sample sequenced in a study of blood T cell repertoires in COVID-19. The data were produced by immunoSEQ multiplex PCR, yet TCRdb's version contains in-frame clones alone and is incomplete. The repertoire holds about 250,000 clones, with approximately 86% as singletons. Input material: peripheral blood. All receptors derive from a woman aged 55-75 years who had recovered from COVID-19.

V is TRBV10-3 and J is TRBJ2-7; TRBD1 might be the D (6 bases). The V end was cut by 0 bases, the J end by 3 bases, with 15 bases between. This CDR3 has 16 amino acids. Germline lookup yields CDR1 ENHRY and CDR2 SYGVKD. The CDR3 region is CAISESETGHYYEQYF. The CDR3, as DNA: TGTGCCATCAGTGAGTCGGAGACAGGCCATTACTACGAGCAGTACTTC.

This rearrangement joins TRBV7-8 to TRBJ2-2; no firm D call. The CDR3 contains 14 residues. Germline V lookup: CDR1 SGHVS, CDR2 FQNEAQ. Trimming stripped 2 bases from V and 6 bases from J, with 10 bases between. The CDR3 sequence: CASSLPRVSGELFF. For the CDR3, the DNA is TGTGCCAGCAGCTTACCCCGGGTATCCGGGGAGCTGTTTTTT.

CDR3 nucleotide sequence: TGTGCCAGCAGCTTCGTGTCGGGTGAGCAGTTCTTC. Its translation is CASSFVSGEQFF. V usage is TRBV7-9 and J usage is TRBJ2-1, with D uncertain. CDR3 size: 12 residues. Trimming left V 3 bases short and J 9 bases short, with 9 bases between. The germline CDR1 and CDR2 sequences are SEHNR and FQNEAQ (reference sequence).

CDR3 amino acids: CASSSVMAAFEKLFF. Here the CDR3 DNA reads TGTGCCAGTAGTAGTGTGATGGCGGCTTTTGAAAAACTGTTTTTT. The V gene is TRBV19, the J gene TRBJ1-4; D remains unclear. The CDR3 spans 15 residues. Germline assignment: CDR1 LNHDA and CDR2 SQIVND (reference sequence). Deletions cut 4 bases from V and 7 bases from J, with 16 bases between.

The chain combines TRBV4-1 with TRBJ1-3; TRBD1 is a possible D gene (6 bases). Germline CDR1 and CDR2: MGHRA and YSYEKL. Trimming pared 4 bases from V and 12 bases from J, leaving 16 bases between. The length of the CDR3 is 13 residues. The CDR3 reads CASSPNANRVIYF. The CDR3 region has the DNA TGCGCCAGCAGCCCTAACGCGAACAGGGTCATATATTTT.

This chain uses TRBV2 with TRBJ2-7; TRBD1 matches at 7 bases. J was trimmed by 4 bases and V by 3 bases; bases with no gene match: 6. The CDR3 loop spans 14 amino acids. Germline-derived CDR1 and CDR2 are SNHLY and FYNNEI. Written as DNA, the CDR3 is TGTGCCAGCAGTGAGAGCAGGGGGATTTACGAGCAGTACTTC. Protein: CASSESRGIYEQYF.

V is TRBV15 and J is TRBJ2-7; 13 bases agree with TRBD2. CDR3 length: 18 amino acids. The V and J ends lost 5 bases and 3 bases, in that order; junction bases with no gene match: 13. In germline, CDR1 is LNHNV, CDR2 YYDKDF (reference sequence). CDR3 sequence reads: CATSRSTSGGARFYEQYF. In DNA form, the CDR3 reads TGTGCCACCAGCCGGTCTACTAGCGGGGGGGCGAGATTCTACGAGCAGTACTTC.

This sequence joins TRBV24-1 and TRBJ2-7; perhaps TRBD1 as D (6 bases). The CDR3 is made up of 13 amino acids. Trimming left V 11 bases short and J 2 bases short, with 15 bases between. The germline CDR1 and CDR2 sequences are KGHDR and SFDVKD. In nucleotides, the CDR3 is TGTGCCATCGCCGGGACAACTACCTACGAGCAGTACTTC. Residues: CAIAGTTTYEQYF.

The rearrangement uses TRBV10-3 and TRBJ1-5; tentative D call: TRBD1 (5 bases). This CDR3 contains 15 residues. The ends were cut back, 4 bases at V and 2 bases at J, with 12 bases in the middle. Looked up from germline, CDR1 is ENHRY and CDR2 is SYGVKD. The CDR3 spells CAISAGQGGNQPQHF. CDR3 nucleotide sequence: TGTGCCATCAGTGCTGGGCAGGGTGGCAATCAGCCCCAGCATTTT.

The J gene is TRBJ2-5, the V gene TRBV5-4, with D tentatively TRBD2 (6 bases). The germline V gene encodes CDR1 SGHNT and CDR2 YYREEE (reference sequence). The CDR3 contains 13 residues. The V and J ends lost 10 bases and 5 bases respectively, with 18 bases between them. Here the CDR3 DNA reads TGTGCCTGGGGGTTGGGGGGATTGGAGACCCAGTACTTC. It encodes CAWGLGGLETQYF.

The gene calls are TRBV7-6 and TRBJ2-2; D may be TRBD2 (6 bases). V gave up 1 base and J gave up 1 base, with 13 bases separating them. This CDR3 has 17 amino acids. Germline CDR1 and CDR2: SGHVS and FNYEAQ. CDR3 sequence: CASSLGPSAENTGELFF. Written as DNA, the CDR3 is TGTGCCAGCAGCTTAGGCCCTAGCGCGGAGAACACCGGGGAGCTGTTTTTT.

The chain combines TRBV3-1 (or the pseudogene TRBV3-2) with TRBJ1-6; D remains ambiguous. This CDR3 has 11 residues. The V end was cut by 1 base, the J end by 15 bases, with 7 bases between. Germline-derived CDR1 and CDR2 are LGHDT and YNNKEL (reference sequence). CDR3 loop: CASSQGLSLHF. The CDR3, as DNA: TGTGCCAGCAGCCAAGGCCTCAGCCTCCACTTT.